These 4 T cell receptor beta chains originate from one sample sequenced in a study of blood T cell repertoires in COVID-19. The repertoire was sequenced with immunoSEQ multiplex PCR; TCRdb's copy has only in-frame clones and lacks some. The sample shows approximately 450,000 clones, approximately 90% of them seen only once. What was sequenced was PBMCs or T cells enriched from blood (not recorded which). The receptors were sampled from a man younger than 40 who had recovered from COVID-19.

The J gene is TRBJ1-1, the V gene TRBV28, with D possibly matching TRBD1 (5 bases). Looked up from germline, CDR1 is MDHEN and CDR2 is SYDVKM. CDR3 length: 14 amino acids. The V end lost 7 bases, the J end lost 1 base, and 13 bases lay between the germline ends. The CDR3 bases are TGTGCCAGCATCGCAGGGCGGGGGAACACTGAAGCTTTCTTT. Translated, it gives CASIAGRGNTEAFF.

In DNA form, the CDR3 reads TGTGCCAGCAGTTTGAGGCTCGCAGATACGCAGTATTTT. Its protein is CASSLRLADTQYF. The chain employs TRBV27 and TRBJ2-3; D is undetermined. The CDR3 spans 13 residues. Germline CDR1 reads MNHEY; CDR2 reads SMNVEV (reference sequence). V was shortened by 3 bases and J by 4 bases, with 8 bases between the two germline ends.

This clone was seen only once. The chain uses TRBV5-1 and TRBJ2-6, with 12 bases identical to TRBD1. This CDR3 spans 19 amino acids. The ends lost 1 base at V and 2 bases at J; junction bases unmatched: 7. The germline CDR1 and CDR2 sequences are SGHRS and YFSETQ. The chain's CDR3 is CASSLLTRDRGPGANVLTF. The CDR3 DNA reads as TGCGCCAGCAGCTTGTTGACTCGGGACAGGGGGCCTGGGGCCAACGTCCTGACTTTC.

The V call is TRBV28, the J call TRBJ1-6, with D hard to call. The V gene's germline CDR1 is MDHEN and CDR2 SYDVKM. The CDR3 runs to 14 residues. V was shortened by 3 bases and J by 5 bases, with 8 bases between the two germline ends. In DNA, the CDR3 is TGTGCCAGCAGTTTTAGCGGTAATAATTCACCCCTCCACTTT. As protein: CASSFSGNNSPLHF.